This TCR beta chain derives from a study of OX40 agonist ivuxolimab in advanced cancers. At the level of the study: Those treated in dose escalation had hepatocellular carcinoma, melanoma, renal cell cancer or head and neck cancer.

Data came from immunoSEQ multiplex PCR; TCRdb stores just in-frame clones and leaves some out. The sample yields approximately 70,000 clones, 70% to 90% seen once. The sequence derives from an adult with an advanced solid tumor such as melanoma, head and neck, liver or kidney cancer. The sample in question was CD4+ or CD8+ T cells sorted from blood, obtained in a trial of the OX40 agonist ivuxolimab.

This chain's CDR3 is CASSPGSEEQYF. CDR3 DNA sequence: TGTGCCAGCTCACCAGGGTCGGAAGAGCAGTACTTC. The genes are TRBV18 and TRBJ2-7; D not certain. The germline CDR1 and CDR2 sequences are KGHSH and LQKENI. Trimming stripped 2 bases from V and 7 bases from J, with 9 bases between. The CDR3 is 12 amino acids.